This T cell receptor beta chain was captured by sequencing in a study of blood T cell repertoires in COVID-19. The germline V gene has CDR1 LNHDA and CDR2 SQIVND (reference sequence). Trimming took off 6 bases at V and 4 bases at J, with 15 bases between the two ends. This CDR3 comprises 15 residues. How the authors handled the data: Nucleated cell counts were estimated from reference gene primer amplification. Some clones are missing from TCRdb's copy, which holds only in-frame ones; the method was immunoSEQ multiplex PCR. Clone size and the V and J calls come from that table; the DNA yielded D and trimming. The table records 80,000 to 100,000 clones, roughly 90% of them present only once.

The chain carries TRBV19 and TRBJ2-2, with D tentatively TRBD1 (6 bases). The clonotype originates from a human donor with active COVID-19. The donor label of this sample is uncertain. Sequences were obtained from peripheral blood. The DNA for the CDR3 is TGTGCCAGTAGCACACAGGGATTGAGCACCGGGGAGCTGTTTTTT. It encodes CASSTQGLSTGELFF.